Listed below are T cell receptor beta chains from one sample, sequenced in a study of OX40 agonist ivuxolimab in advanced cancers. The repertoire was sequenced with immunoSEQ multiplex PCR; TCRdb's copy has only in-frame clones and lacks some. The repertoire includes about 100,000 clones, approximately 80% of them detected once, and around 5.9% sits in the top ten. Material: CD4+ or CD8+ T cells sorted from blood, obtained in a trial of the OX40 agonist ivuxolimab. These receptors originate from an adult with an advanced solid tumor such as melanoma, head and neck, liver or kidney cancer. Both conserved end residues are part of each CDR3. D genes are given only for firm matches. A clone size is listed for some rows: how often the clone was seen (once, few, many), or a class if it is expanded.

>TRBV7-9|.|.|TRBJ2-2
CASSPGQGSNTGELFF
TGTGCCAGCAGCCCCGGGCAAGGATCGAACACCGGGGAGCTGTTTTTT
>TRBV6-6|.|.|TRBJ2-5
CASSSVSAETQYF
TGTGCCAGCAGTTCGGTTTCAGCCGAGACCCAGTACTTC
>TRBV2|few|.|TRBJ1-2
CASSEQMDYGYTF
TGTGCCAGCAGTGAACAAATGGACTATGGCTACACCTTC
>TRBV6-1|.|TRBD2|TRBJ2-1
CASSVDRAGGSFF
TGTGCCAGCAGTGTTGACCGAGCGGGGGGGAGCTTCTTC
>TRBV2|.|.|TRBJ1-4
CASSEAARLNEKLFF
TGTGCCAGCAGTGAAGCGGCCAGACTTAATGAAAAACTGTTTTTT
>TRBV4-3|.|.|TRBJ1-2
CASSQDRWGTYGYTF
TGCGCCAGCAGCCAAGATCGATGGGGAACCTATGGCTACACCTTC
>TRBV5-1|.|.|TRBJ2-5
CASSLVGAGETQYF
TGCGCCAGCAGCTTGGTGGGGGCCGGGGAGACCCAGTACTTC
>TRBV2|.|TRBD2|TRBJ2-1
CASSAGGPSYNEQFF
TGTGCCAGCAGCGCGGGGGGGCCATCCTACAATGAGCAGTTCTTC
>TRBV7-9|.|.|TRBJ2-6
CASIRTGGSGANVLTF
TGTGCCAGCATCCGGACTGGGGGGTCTGGGGCCAACGTCCTGACTTTC
>TRBV21-1|.|.|TRBJ1-1
CASSKLRRGGTEAFF
TGTGCCAGCAGCAAACTACGCCGGGGAGGCACTGAAGCTTTCTTT
>TRBV27|.|.|TRBJ1-4
CASSLVPPPNEKLFF
TGTGCCAGCAGTTTAGTCCCCCCTCCAAATGAAAAACTGTTTTTT
>TRBV5-6|.|.|TRBJ1-2
CASSRGQFNYGYTF
TGTGCCAGCAGCCGTGGACAGTTTAACTATGGCTACACCTTC
>TRBV6-4|.|.|TRBJ2-3
CASSDEAGTDTQYF
TGTGCCAGCAGTGATGAGGCGGGCACAGATACGCAGTATTTT
>TRBV27|.|TRBD1|TRBJ2-7
CASSSRQGTYEQYF
TGTGCCAGCAGCTCTCGACAGGGTACCTACGAGCAGTACTTC
>TRBV30|.|.|TRBJ2-7
CAWSRGGPYEQYF
TGTGCCTGGAGTAGGGGGGGCCCCTACGAGCAGTACTTC
>TRBV25-1|.|.|TRBJ1-2
CASSAWTENFYGYTF
TGTGCCAGCAGTGCGTGGACGGAGAATTTCTATGGCTACACCTTC
>TRBV7-9|once|TRBD2|TRBJ2-1
CASSFSSSGRYEQFF
TGTGCCAGCAGCTTTAGCTCTAGCGGGAGGTATGAGCAGTTCTTC
>TRBV15|.|.|TRBJ1-4
CATSRDRTADNEKLFF
TGTGCCACCAGCAGAGATAGGACCGCCGATAATGAAAAACTGTTTTTT
>TRBV6-5|.|TRBD2|TRBJ2-5
CASSQTSGSQETQYF
TGTGCCAGCAGTCAGACTAGCGGGAGCCAAGAGACCCAGTACTTC
>TRBV19|once|.|TRBJ1-4
CASSIRGHNEKLFF
TGTGCCAGTAGTATAAGGGGTCATAATGAAAAACTGTTTTTT
>TRBV7-9|few|TRBD1|TRBJ1-5
CASSLGRTGVSNQPQHF
TGTGCCAGCAGCTTAGGAAGGACAGGGGTGAGCAATCAGCCCCAGCATTTT
>TRBV7-9|.|.|TRBJ1-5
CASSLGPGDQPQHF
TGTGCCAGCAGCTTAGGGCCAGGAGATCAGCCCCAGCATTTT
>TRBV9|.|TRBD2|TRBJ2-7
CASSDLAGGNEQYF
TGTGCCAGCAGCGACTTAGCGGGAGGAAACGAGCAGTACTTC
>TRBV2|once|TRBD1|TRBJ2-7
CASHRDRGSYEQYF
TGTGCCAGTCACCGGGACAGGGGGTCCTACGAGCAGTACTTC
>TRBV6-5|.|.|TRBJ1-6
CASSSETVYNSPLHF
TGTGCCAGCAGTTCTGAGACGGTGTATAATTCACCCCTCCACTTT
>TRBV7-9|.|TRBD2|TRBJ2-5
CASSLSSGRAAETQYF
TGTGCCAGCAGCTTAAGTAGCGGGAGGGCCGCAGAGACCCAGTACTTC
>TRBV28|.|.|TRBJ2-1
CASSLKVSEYNEQFF
TGTGCCAGCAGTTTAAAGGTTTCGGAGTACAATGAGCAGTTCTTC
>TRBV30|few|.|TRBJ1-5
CAWSGGSNQPQHF
TGTGCCTGGAGTGGGGGAAGCAATCAGCCCCAGCATTTT
>TRBV5-1|.|.|TRBJ2-3
CASGLDGATDTQYF
TGCGCCAGCGGCTTGGATGGCGCGACAGATACGCAGTATTTT
>TRBV7-6|.|.|TRBJ2-7
CASSSSQQGEQYF
TGTGCCAGCAGCTCCTCCCAGCAGGGCGAGCAGTACTTC
>TRBV5-1|few|.|TRBJ2-1
CASSSTAGGDEQFF
TGCGCCAGCAGCTCAACGGCGGGTGGGGATGAGCAGTTCTTC
>TRBV4-3|.|.|TRBJ1-5
CASSQDLGQPQHF
TGCGCCAGCAGCCAAGATTTGGGTCAGCCCCAGCATTTT
>TRBV10-1|.|.|TRBJ2-1
CASRPQGAGNEQFF
TGCGCCAGCCGCCCGCAGGGAGCGGGCAATGAGCAGTTCTTC
>TRBV7-8|.|TRBD1|TRBJ2-7
CASSLGRDSYEQYF
TGTGCCAGCAGCTTAGGCCGGGACAGCTACGAGCAGTACTTC
>TRBV19|.|.|TRBJ2-1
CASSILGEQFF
TGTGCCAGTAGTATTCTGGGGGAGCAGTTCTTC
>TRBV7-2|.|.|TRBJ1-1
CASSHRALGNTEAFF
TGTGCCAGCAGCCACCGGGCCCTGGGGAACACTGAAGCTTTCTTT
>TRBV5-1|.|TRBD2|TRBJ2-1
CASSLGSGGGYNEQFF
TGCGCCAGCAGCTTGGGGTCGGGAGGAGGCTACAATGAGCAGTTCTTC
>TRBV10-3|.|.|TRBJ2-1
CAIKPGEGGEQFF
TGTGCCATCAAGCCAGGGGAAGGGGGGGAGCAGTTCTTC
>TRBV6-1|.|.|TRBJ2-1
CASVRTAYNEQFF
TGTGCCAGCGTGAGGACTGCCTACAATGAGCAGTTCTTC
>TRBV10-1|.|TRBD2|TRBJ2-3
CASSESGGLAGVGDTQYF
TGCGCCAGCAGTGAGTCAGGTGGACTAGCGGGAGTTGGAGATACGCAGTATTTT
>TRBV5-1|.|TRBD1|TRBJ2-7
CASSLSTGDYEQYF
TGCGCCAGCAGCTTGAGTACAGGGGACTACGAGCAGTACTTC
>TRBV7-2|.|TRBD2|TRBJ2-1
CASSFGSPLAGAHLFF
TGTGCCAGCAGCTTCGGCTCCCCACTAGCGGGAGCCCATTTGTTCTTC
>TRBV7-3|once|.|TRBJ2-3
CASSPGQGGSTDTQYF
TGTGCCAGCAGCCCCGGACAGGGAGGGAGCACAGATACGCAGTATTTT
>TRBV11-2|.|TRBD1|TRBJ1-2
CASSPGQGSYGYTF
TGTGCCAGCAGCCCTGGACAGGGGTCCTATGGCTACACCTTC
>TRBV27|once|.|TRBJ2-7
CASSSLLAEEQYF
TGTGCCAGCAGTTCGCTCCTAGCCGAGGAGCAGTACTTC